This is a list of T cell receptor beta chains from one sample in a study of regulatory T cells in long-lasting Graves disease. TCRdb analysed the multiplex PCR reads with MiXCR anew, one entry per CDR3 protein. The sample holds some 490,000 distinct CDR3 sequences, 12% seen once. This sample also appeared in a second study, on T cells in Graves' hyperthyroidism and ophthalmopathy.

Here the sequenced sample was peripheral blood mononuclear cells (PBMCs), taken at new diagnosis, from a patient treated with antithyroid drugs. Source of these receptors: a woman aged 25 to 45 with Graves disease. CDR3s include the opening cysteine and the closing phenylalanine or tryptophan. D genes are given only for firm matches. For some rows the clone size is stated as once, few or many, or as a class when expanded; others skip it.

j_call d_call v_call clone_size cdr3_nt cdr3_aa
TRBJ2-3 . TRBV6-2/TRBV6-3 many TGTGCCAGCAGTTACTCCGGCCCAGCGTCTAGCACAGATACGCAGTATTTT CASSYSGPASSTDTQYF
TRBJ2-2 TRBD1 TRBV20-1 many TGCAGTGCTAGAGACAGGGGGAGCCGGGAGCTGTTTTTT CSARDRGSRELFF
TRBJ1-2 . TRBV30 many TGTGCCTGGAGTAGGGGGGGACCTTCCCTTGATGGCTACACCTTC CAWSRGGPSLDGYTF
TRBJ2-2 . TRBV15 many TGTGCCACCAGCAGAGGAACAGGAAAAAACACCGGGGAGCTGTTTTTT CATSRGTGKNTGELFF
TRBJ1-5 . TRBV2 many TGTGCCAGCAGCGAACAGGTCTGGGATCAGCCCCAGCATTTT CASSEQVWDQPQHF
TRBJ2-3 TRBD2 TRBV6-2/TRBV6-3 many TGTGCCAGCAGTGTGACTAGCGTGGCGCAGTATTTT CASSVTSVAQYF
TRBJ1-1 . TRBV29-1 . TGCAGCGTTGAAGTTCAGCCTAACACTGAAGCTTTCTTT CSVEVQPNTEAFF
TRBJ2-7 TRBD2 TRBV2 many TGTGCCAGCAGTGAAACCAGACTAGCCTCTTCCTACGAGCAGTACTTC CASSETRLASSYEQYF
TRBJ1-1 TRBD1 TRBV3-1 few TGTGCCAGCAGCGAATTTGGGACAGGGGGCCTTAACACTGAAGCTTTCTTT CASSEFGTGGLNTEAFF
TRBJ1-5 . TRBV4-1 few TGCGCCAGCAGCCAAGATATGGAGACGCGGCAGCATTTT CASSQDMETRQHF
TRBJ1-5 . TRBV6-2/TRBV6-3 few TGTGCCAGCAGTGAAGTGGGGTTTAATCAGCCCCAGCATTTT CASSEVGFNQPQHF
TRBJ1-1 . TRBV6-2/TRBV6-3 many TGTGCCAGCAGTTACTCGAAACGGGATAGGGAAATTGAAGCTTTCTTT CASSYSKRDREIEAFF
TRBJ2-1 TRBD2 TRBV5-1 few TGCGCCAGCAGGTACTCCGGGACTAGCCCGGGGGAGCAGTTCTTC CASRYSGTSPGEQFF
TRBJ1-5 . TRBV10-3 many TGTGCCATCAGGGATAACAGGGAGCAGCCCCAGCATTTT CAIRDNREQPQHF
TRBJ1-2 . TRBV20-1 many TGCAGTGCTAGAGATCGAACAGGAACTAACTATGGCTACACCTTC CSARDRTGTNYGYTF